What follows are 20 T cell receptor beta chains derived from one specimen sequenced in a study of blood T cell repertoires in COVID-19. Method: immunoSEQ multiplex PCR; TCRdb's copy keeps in-frame clones and lacks some. The profile covers roughly 300,000 clones, with approximately 85% appearing a single time and around 6.9% taken by the ten largest. What was sequenced was peripheral blood. Every receptor here comes from a human donor in a cohort sampled during active COVID-19.

V and J are TRBV30 and TRBJ2-5; 11 positions agree with TRBD2. The CDR3 length is 13 residues. J lost 4 bases, V lost 3 bases, and 1 base had no gene match. CDR1 and CDR2 (germline): GTSNPN, SVGIG (reference sequence). The CDR3 nucleotides read TGTGCCTGGAGCACTAGCGGGGGAGAGACCCAGTACTTC. Translation: CAWSTSGGETQYF.

V gene TRBV12-3 or TRBV12-4 combines with J gene TRBJ2-5, with 8 bases aligning to TRBD2. V dropped 6 bases and J dropped 5; count of bases not matched to a gene: 5. The CDR3 is made up of 13 amino acids. CDR3 nucleotides: TGTGCCAGCAGGGTTAGCGGGGAGGAGACCCAGTACTTC. This gives the protein CASRVSGEETQYF.

This clone appeared a few times. The genes are TRBV6-4 and TRBJ2-3; D may be TRBD1 (6 bases). The germline V and J ends were trimmed by 6 bases and 0 bases, with 13 bases remaining between them. Germline-derived CDR1 and CDR2 are MRHNA and SNTAGT. CDR3 length equals 15 residues. CDR3 DNA: TGTGCCAGCAGGGGAACCAGGGGAAGCACAGATACGCAGTATTTT. Translation: CASRGTRGSTDTQYF.

This CDR3 is CASAGTDYEQYF. The CDR3 DNA sequence: TGTGCCAGCGCTGGGACAGACTACGAGCAGTACTTC. V usage is TRBV18 and J usage is TRBJ2-7; 7 bases fit TRBD1. CDR3 length: 12 amino acids. The ends lost 8 bases at V and 3 bases at J; junction bases unmatched: 4. Germline CDR1 KGHSH, CDR2 LQKENI. Together with reference TRBV18 and TRBJ2-7, the CDR3 gives the full variable domain: NAGVMQNPRHLVRRRGQEARLRCSPMKGHSHVYWYRQLPEEGLKFMVYLQKENIIDESGMPKERFSAEFPKEGPSILRIQQVVRGDSAAYFCASAGTDYEQYFGPGTRLTVT.

The chain employs TRBV2 and TRBJ2-3; D remains ambiguous. Germline V gene sequence: CDR1 SNHLY, CDR2 FYNNEI. CDR3 size: 14 residues. V was clipped by 4 bases and J by 1 base, with 9 bases between them. The CDR3 DNA is TGTGCCAGCAGTGCATATGAGGGCACAGATACGCAGTATTTT. Translation: CASSAYEGTDTQYF.

The chain recombines TRBV6-6 with TRBJ1-3; TRBD1 matches at 7 bases. The V gene end was trimmed by 5 bases and the J gene end by 4 bases; junction bases not matched to a gene: 17. Germline CDR1 is MNHNY and CDR2 is SVGAGI (reference sequence). The CDR3 consists of 18 residues. The CDR3 sequence is CASSLTGFAPYSGNTIYF. CDR3 DNA sequence: TGTGCCAGCAGTCTGACAGGGTTCGCCCCCTACTCCGGAAACACCATATATTTT.

The V and J genes are TRBV2 and TRBJ1-4, with 10 bases matching TRBD1. The J segment lost 3 bases and the V segment lost 6 bases, leaving 4 bases of the junction unmatched. Germline values: CDR1 SNHLY, CDR2 FYNNEI. The CDR3 extends over 15 amino acids. The CDR3 coding sequence is TGTGCCAGCAGCGCGGACAGGGGGGCTAATGAAAAACTGTTTTTT. Translation gives CASSADRGANEKLFF.

The CDR3 DNA reads as TGCAGCGCGACAACACGTATCAACACTGAAGCTTTCTTT. Its protein product is CSATTRINTEAFF. V gene TRBV29-1 combines with J gene TRBJ1-1; D is unclear. The V gene lost 7 bases and the J gene lost 2 bases, with 14 bases spanning the gap. The CDR3 consists of 13 residues. Germline V gives CDR1 SQVTM, CDR2 ANQGSEA.

J is TRBJ1-5 and V is TRBV7-8; D not certain. The germline V gene has CDR1 SGHVS and CDR2 FQNEAQ. The CDR3 totals 13 residues. V lost 3 bases and J 3 bases, leaving 6 bases between the germline ends. Here the CDR3 reads CASSFSFNQPQHF. The CDR3 bases are TGTGCCAGCAGCTTTTCCTTCAATCAGCCCCAGCATTTT.

The sample holds a few counts of this clone. This chain links TRBV5-5 with TRBJ1-1; D uncertain. Trimming stripped 1 base from V and 4 bases from J, with 8 bases between. CDR1 is SGHKS, CDR2 YYEKEE, per germline (reference sequence). The CDR3 covers 13 residues. In nucleotides, the CDR3 is TGTGCCAGCAGCTTGTTTGAGCGCACTGAAGCTTTCTTT. Protein: CASSLFERTEAFF.

The rearrangement links TRBV20-1 to TRBJ1-1; D uncertain. The CDR3 consists of 11 residues. Germline V gene lookup returns CDR1 DFQATT and CDR2 SNEGSKA (reference sequence). Trimming shortened V by 3 bases and J by 11 bases, and 13 bases separated the two germline ends. The CDR3 region is CSASTGWEAFF. The DNA for the CDR3 is TGCAGTGCTAGTACGGGGTGGGAGGCTTTCTTT.

This clone was counted between two and nine times. The chain recombines TRBV5-5 with TRBJ1-1, with D unclear. CDR3 length: 15 residues. V gave up 0 bases and J gave up 4 bases, with 13 bases separating them. CDR1 is SGHKS, CDR2 YYEKEE, per germline (reference sequence). CDR3: CASSLEEGASTEAFF. CDR3 bases: TGTGCCAGCAGCTTGGAAGAGGGAGCGAGCACTGAAGCTTTCTTT.

V is TRBV29-1 and J is TRBJ2-1, with 8 bases identical to TRBD1. Germline V gene sequence: CDR1 SQVTM, CDR2 ANQGSEA. Trimming at V came to 7 bases and at J to 3 bases, leaving 5 bases not matched to a gene. This CDR3 spans 13 amino acids. CDR3 residues: CSAKTGGYNEQFF. CDR3 nucleotide sequence: TGCAGCGCTAAAACAGGGGGCTACAATGAGCAGTTCTTC.

This chain joins TRBV27 and TRBJ2-7, with TRBD1 matching over 7 bases. The CDR3 loop spans 15 amino acids. V gave up 8 bases and J gave up 0 bases; unmatched junction bases: 10. In germline, CDR1 is MNHEY, CDR2 SMNVEV (reference sequence). The CDR3 DNA is TGTGCCAGCGGATCAAGACAGGGTACCTCCTACGAGCAGTACTTC. Residues: CASGSRQGTSYEQYF.

The V and J genes are TRBV2 and TRBJ1-5, with D unresolved. Germline V gives CDR1 SNHLY, CDR2 FYNNEI. The CDR3 is made up of 14 amino acids. Trimming removed 4 bases at V and 0 bases at J, with 7 bases between. DNA of the CDR3: TGTGCCAGCAGTGGAGAGATTAGCAATCAGCCCCAGCATTTT. Its translation: CASSGEISNQPQHF.

The CDR3 protein is CASARGGQNTGELFF. CDR3 coding DNA: TGTGCCAGCGCCCGAGGGGGACAGAACACCGGGGAGCTGTTTTTT. The chain is built from TRBV10-3 and TRBJ2-2, with D perhaps TRBD1 (6 bases). Trimming took off 10 bases at V and 1 base at J, with 16 bases between the two ends. In germline, CDR1 is ENHRY, CDR2 SYGVKD. CDR3 length: 15 amino acids.

The chain carries TRBV6-6 and TRBJ1-1, with 9 bases identical to TRBD1. Germline CDR1 MNHNY, CDR2 SVGAGI (reference sequence). The ends lost 5 bases at V and 7 bases at J; junction bases unmatched: 8. CDR3 length equals 14 residues. The CDR3 is CASSTNRGPYEAFF. In DNA, the CDR3 is TGTGCCAGCAGTACAAACAGGGGGCCGTATGAAGCTTTCTTT.

This rearrangement joins TRBV27 to TRBJ1-1; 12 bases fit TRBD1. Trimming at V came to 5 bases and at J to 6 bases, leaving 4 bases not matched to a gene. Germline V gene data show CDR1 as MNHEY and CDR2 as SMNVEV (reference sequence). CDR3 length: 14 amino acids. CDR3 in amino acids: CASSHRDRGPEAFF. Written as DNA, the CDR3 is TGTGCCAGCAGTCACCGGGACAGGGGGCCTGAAGCTTTCTTT.

About this clone: This sample also contains other DNA sequences that code for the same CDR3. The V and J genes are TRBV3-1 (or the pseudogene TRBV3-2) and TRBJ1-5; D is possibly TRBD1 (6 bases). CDR3 length equals 15 residues. Germline V CDR1 and CDR2: LGHDT, YNNKEL (reference sequence). Trimming pared 1 base from V and 7 bases from J, leaving 14 bases between. CDR3 loop: CASSQGTGYGQPQHF. CDR3 DNA sequence: TGTGCCAGCAGCCAAGGTACAGGGTATGGGCAGCCCCAGCATTTT.

V gene TRBV7-9 combines with J gene TRBJ1-1, with a tentative D call TRBD1 (6 bases). Trimming took 4 bases from V and 2 from J, leaving 14 bases between them. The CDR3 loop spans 15 amino acids. Germline V CDR1 and CDR2: SEHNR, FQNEAQ (reference sequence). CDR3 in DNA: TGTGCCAGCAGCTCAGTACAGGGTGCTAACACTGAAGCTTTCTTT. Protein sequence: CASSSVQGANTEAFF.